The rows below give T cell receptor beta chains drawn from one sample of a study of cytomegalovirus exposure and HLA in healthy donors. The table came from immunoSEQ multiplex PCR; TCRdb's copy has only in-frame clones and leaves some out. The data show some 170,000 clones, with roughly 95% seen just once and more than 0.7% held by the top ten. The sequenced sample was PBMCs. The receptors stem from a woman younger than 35 in good health and CMV-seronegative. The CDR3 runs from the conserved cysteine through the conserved F or W. Fields, in order: D gene, clone size, V gene, J gene, CDR3 protein, CDR3 DNA. A D gene is named only where the DNA matches it firmly. Rows may omit the clone size; those that give it use once, few, many or a size class.

D: TRBD2
size: -
V: TRBV5-1
J: TRBJ2-3
CDR3: CASSLQSGTSDGDTQYF
DNA: TGCGCCAGCAGCTTGCAATCCGGGACTAGCGATGGAGATACGCAGTATTTT

D: TRBD1
size: -
V: TRBV5-1
J: TRBJ1-4
CDR3: CASSTGDRDNEKLFF
DNA: TGCGCCAGCAGCACCGGGGACAGGGATAATGAAAAACTGTTTTTT

D: TRBD1
size: -
V: TRBV18
J: TRBJ1-2
CDR3: CASSLGTGDLYGYTF
DNA: TGTGCCAGCTCACTTGGGACAGGGGACCTATATGGCTACACCTTC

D: -
size: -
V: TRBV18
J: TRBJ1-1
CDR3: CASSPTPGIEAFF
DNA: TGTGCCAGCTCACCAACCCCGGGAATAGAAGCTTTCTTT

D: -
size: -
V: TRBV6-6
J: TRBJ1-3
CDR3: CASSYETGGNTIYF
DNA: TGTGCCAGCAGTTATGAAACAGGGGGAAACACCATATATTTT

D: TRBD2
size: -
V: TRBV5-4
J: TRBJ2-7
CDR3: CASSPGRGATYEQYF
DNA: TGTGCCAGCAGCCCCGGGCGGGGGGCGACCTACGAGCAGTACTTC

D: -
size: -
V: TRBV14
J: TRBJ2-2
CDR3: CASSQDLVLTGELFF
DNA: TGTGCCAGCAGCCAAGATCTTGTCCTCACCGGGGAGCTGTTTTTT

D: -
size: -
V: TRBV4-2
J: TRBJ2-1
CDR3: CASSQSPGSSYNEQFF
DNA: TGTGCCAGCAGCCAATCGCCGGGGAGCTCCTACAATGAGCAGTTCTTC

D: TRBD2
size: -
V: TRBV7-8
J: TRBJ2-2
CDR3: CASRRGTGELFF
DNA: TGTGCCAGCAGGCGGGGGACCGGGGAGCTGTTTTTT

D: -
size: -
V: TRBV15
J: TRBJ1-1
CDR3: CATSEDRNTEAFF
DNA: TGTGCCACCTCAGAGGACAGGAACACTGAAGCTTTCTTT

D: -
size: -
V: TRBV9
J: TRBJ2-7
CDR3: CASSVTERSTYEQYF
DNA: TGTGCCAGCAGCGTGACGGAAAGGAGCACCTACGAGCAGTACTTC

D: TRBD2
size: -
V: TRBV6-5
J: TRBJ2-2
CDR3: CASRRGGATGGELFF
DNA: TGTGCCAGCAGACGGGGGGGCGCGACTGGCGGGGAGCTGTTTTTT

D: -
size: -
V: TRBV5-1
J: TRBJ1-2
CDR3: CASRSDRPYGYTF
DNA: TGCGCCAGCAGGTCGGACAGACCCTATGGCTACACCTTC

D: TRBD1
size: -
V: TRBV7-2
J: TRBJ1-6
CDR3: CASSLGSGQGYSPLHF
DNA: TGTGCCAGCAGCTTAGGGTCGGGACAGGGCTATTCACCCCTCCACTTT

D: -
size: -
V: TRBV4-2
J: TRBJ1-2
CDR3: CASSQEPRANYGYTF
DNA: TGTGCCAGCAGCCAAGAACCCAGGGCTAACTATGGCTACACCTTC

D: -
size: -
V: TRBV4-3
J: TRBJ1-1
CDR3: CASSQAVLLKTEAFF
DNA: TGCGCCAGCAGCCAAGCGGTTTTACTTAAGACTGAAGCTTTCTTT

D: -
size: -
V: TRBV21-1
J: TRBJ1-6
CDR3: CASSQDSSRSPLHF
DNA: TGTGCCAGCAGCCAGGACAGCTCTAGATCACCCCTCCACTTT

D: -
size: -
V: TRBV7-2
J: TRBJ1-1
CDR3: CASSRIGRNTEAFF
DNA: TGTGCCAGCAGCCGAATAGGGAGGAACACTGAAGCTTTCTTT

D: TRBD2
size: -
V: TRBV29-1
J: TRBJ2-3
CDR3: CSAERGDTQYF
DNA: TGCAGCGCCGAGCGGGGAGATACGCAGTATTTT

D: -
size: -
V: TRBV5-1
J: TRBJ1-2
CDR3: CASSFGDPRDGYTF
DNA: TGCGCCAGCAGCTTCGGGGATCCGAGGGATGGCTACACCTTC

D: -
size: once
V: TRBV4-2
J: TRBJ1-2
CDR3: CASSQEREVDGYTF
DNA: TGTGCCAGCAGCCAAGAACGAGAGGTGGATGGCTACACCTTC

D: TRBD1
size: -
V: TRBV7-2
J: TRBJ1-4
CDR3: CASSLDRGQRSSEKLFF
DNA: TGTGCCAGCAGCTTGGACAGGGGGCAGCGATCGAGTGAAAAACTGTTTTTT

D: -
size: -
V: TRBV27
J: TRBJ2-7
CDR3: CASSFRVNAIYEQYF
DNA: TGTGCCAGCAGTTTTCGGGTTAACGCGATTTACGAGCAGTACTTC

D: -
size: once
V: TRBV5-1
J: TRBJ1-4
CDR3: CASSLSLEGKLFF
DNA: TGCGCCAGCAGCTTGAGTCTGGAGGGGAAACTGTTTTTT

D: TRBD1
size: -
V: TRBV15
J: TRBJ1-2
CDR3: CATSRDWQGAVHGYTF
DNA: TGTGCCACCAGCAGAGATTGGCAGGGGGCTGTCCATGGCTACACCTTC

D: -
size: -
V: TRBV7-9
J: TRBJ2-7
CDR3: CASSLGGGREQYF
DNA: TGTGCCAGCAGCTTAGGGGGGGGGCGCGAGCAGTACTTC

D: TRBD1
size: -
V: TRBV6-5
J: TRBJ1-2
CDR3: CASSYAGGFSGYTF
DNA: TGTGCCAGCAGTTACGCAGGGGGATTCAGTGGCTACACCTTC

D: TRBD2
size: -
V: TRBV29-1
J: TRBJ2-1
CDR3: CSTYTRTSGATIYNEQFF
DNA: TGCAGCACTTACACCCGGACTAGCGGGGCGACCATCTACAATGAGCAGTTCTTC

D: TRBD1
size: -
V: TRBV19
J: TRBJ1-6
CDR3: CASRKTGTGNSPLHF
DNA: TGTGCCAGTAGGAAAACCGGGACAGGGAATTCACCCCTCCACTTT

D: TRBD1
size: -
V: TRBV7-9
J: TRBJ1-5
CDR3: CASSPGQGGTSNQPQHF
DNA: TGTGCCAGCAGCCCGGGACAGGGGGGGACTAGCAATCAGCCCCAGCATTTT

D: TRBD1
size: -
V: TRBV4-1
J: TRBJ1-2
CDR3: CASSHHPGQGADGYTF
DNA: TGCGCCAGCAGCCATCACCCGGGACAGGGGGCCGATGGCTACACCTTC

D: TRBD1
size: -
V: TRBV5-1
J: TRBJ2-7
CDR3: CASSHRGTEQYF
DNA: TGCGCCAGCAGCCACAGGGGGACCGAGCAGTACTTC

D: TRBD2
size: -
V: TRBV7-3
J: TRBJ2-3
CDR3: CASSSSGGALDTQYF
DNA: TGTGCCAGCAGTTCTAGCGGGGGGGCTTTAGATACGCAGTATTTT

D: TRBD2
size: -
V: TRBV29-1
J: TRBJ2-1
CDR3: CSVDGLAARSRSYNEQFF
DNA: TGCAGCGTTGACGGACTAGCGGCTCGGTCCCGCTCCTACAATGAGCAGTTCTTC

D: -
size: once
V: TRBV15
J: TRBJ1-5
CDR3: CATSRDVGLDQPQHF
DNA: TGTGCCACCAGCAGAGATGTGGGGCTGGATCAGCCCCAGCATTTT

D: TRBD2
size: -
V: TRBV6-5
J: TRBJ2-1
CDR3: CASSYSGTSGDEQFF
DNA: TGTGCCAGCAGTTACTCCGGGACTAGCGGCGATGAGCAGTTCTTC

D: -
size: once
V: TRBV27
J: TRBJ2-3
CDR3: CASSPRTAGTDTQYF
DNA: TGTGCCAGCAGTCCCCGGACAGCCGGCACAGATACGCAGTATTTT

D: -
size: -
V: TRBV4-3
J: TRBJ2-7
CDR3: CASSPLRTAHTAYEQYF
DNA: TGCGCCAGCAGCCCCCTCAGGACAGCCCATACGGCCTACGAGCAGTACTTC

D: TRBD1
size: -
V: TRBV5-1
J: TRBJ1-6
CDR3: CASRPGQSSNSPLHF
DNA: TGCGCCAGCAGACCGGGACAGAGTAGTAATTCACCCCTCCACTTT

D: -
size: once
V: TRBV6-5
J: TRBJ1-1
CDR3: CASRRARFTEAFF
DNA: TGTGCCAGCAGGCGCGCGCGCTTCACTGAAGCTTTCTTT

D: TRBD2
size: -
V: TRBV2
J: TRBJ2-1
CDR3: CASTGQLAGGLDEQFF
DNA: TGTGCCAGCACCGGCCAACTAGCGGGGGGGCTGGATGAGCAGTTCTTC

D: -
size: -
V: TRBV5-1
J: TRBJ1-1
CDR3: CASSLQGQNTEAFF
DNA: TGCGCCAGCAGCTTGCAGGGGCAGAACACTGAAGCTTTCTTT

D: -
size: -
V: TRBV7-9
J: TRBJ2-7
CDR3: CASSGERDSSYEQYF
DNA: TGTGCCAGCAGCGGAGAGAGGGACTCGTCCTACGAGCAGTACTTC

D: TRBD1
size: -
V: TRBV6-5
J: TRBJ1-2
CDR3: CASSYSIRTGMNGYTF
DNA: TGTGCCAGCAGTTACTCTATTCGGACAGGGATGAATGGCTACACCTTC

D: TRBD1
size: -
V: TRBV25-1
J: TRBJ2-1
CDR3: CASSDLTGGHPDEQFF
DNA: TGTGCCAGCAGTGATTTGACAGGGGGCCATCCCGATGAGCAGTTCTTC

D: TRBD2
size: -
V: TRBV29-1
J: TRBJ2-3
CDR3: CSVVSLRAGGLSDTQYF
DNA: TGCAGCGTTGTTTCCTTACGGGCGGGGGGGCTCTCAGATACGCAGTATTTT

D: -
size: -
V: TRBV4-1
J: TRBJ1-1
CDR3: CASSPPGRDYSEAFF
DNA: TGCGCCAGCAGCCCCCCTGGCAGGGACTATTCTGAAGCTTTCTTT

D: TRBD2
size: -
V: TRBV19
J: TRBJ2-1
CDR3: CASSINGGGTYNEQFF
DNA: TGTGCCAGTAGTATAAATGGCGGGGGGACCTACAATGAGCAGTTCTTC

D: -
size: -
V: TRBV21-1
J: TRBJ1-3
CDR3: CASSKEDGQGGLFGNTIYF
DNA: TGTGCCAGCAGCAAAGAAGATGGTCAAGGGGGCTTGTTTGGAAACACCATATATTTT

D: TRBD1
size: -
V: TRBV7-2
J: TRBJ2-3
CDR3: CASSPDRDGSTDTQYF
DNA: TGTGCCAGCAGCCCAGACAGGGACGGATCCACAGATACGCAGTATTTT

D: TRBD1
size: -
V: TRBV19
J: TRBJ2-7
CDR3: CASSAGQGASYEQYF
DNA: TGTGCCAGTAGTGCCGGACAGGGGGCTTCCTACGAGCAGTACTTC